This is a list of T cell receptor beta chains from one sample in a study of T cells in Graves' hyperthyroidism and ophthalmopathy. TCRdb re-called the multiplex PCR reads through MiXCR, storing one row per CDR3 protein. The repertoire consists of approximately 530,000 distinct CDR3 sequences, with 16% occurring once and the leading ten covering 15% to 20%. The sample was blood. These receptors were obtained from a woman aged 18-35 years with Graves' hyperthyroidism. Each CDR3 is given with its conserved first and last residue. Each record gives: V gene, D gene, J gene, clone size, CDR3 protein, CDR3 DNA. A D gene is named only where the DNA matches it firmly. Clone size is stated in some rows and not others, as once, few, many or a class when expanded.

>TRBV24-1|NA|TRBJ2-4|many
CATSDAGAVSGIQYF
TGTGCCACCAGTGATGCGGGGGCGGTGTCGGGCATTCAGTACTTC
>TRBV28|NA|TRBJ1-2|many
CASSLVGGGNYGYTF
TGTGCCAGCAGTTTAGTGGGGGGGGGTAACTATGGCTACACCTTC
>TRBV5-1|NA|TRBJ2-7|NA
CASSPHKPDVDRYEQYF
TGCGCCAGCAGCCCACACAAACCGGACGTGGATAGGTACGAGCAGTACTTC
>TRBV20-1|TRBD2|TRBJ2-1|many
CSARSSWAGGPNEQFF
TGCAGTGCTAGATCGTCGTGGGCGGGGGGGCCGAATGAGCAGTTCTTC
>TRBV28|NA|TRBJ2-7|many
CASSWSSYEQYF
TGTGCCAGCAGTTGGAGCTCCTACGAGCAGTACTTC
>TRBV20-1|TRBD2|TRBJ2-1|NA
CSAGSGSSYNEQFF
TGCAGTGCGGGTAGCGGGTCCTCCTACAATGAGCAGTTCTTC
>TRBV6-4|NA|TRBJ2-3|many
CASSDRPGATDTQYF
TGTGCCAGCAGTGACAGGCCAGGGGCCACAGATACGCAGTATTTT
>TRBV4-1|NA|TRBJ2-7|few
CASRHRPLGGDTYEQYF
TGCGCCAGCAGACACCGTCCCTTGGGCGGGGACACCTACGAGCAGTACTTC
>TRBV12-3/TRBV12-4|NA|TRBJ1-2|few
CASRGNNYGYTF
TGTGCCAGCAGGGGGAATAACTATGGCTACACCTTC
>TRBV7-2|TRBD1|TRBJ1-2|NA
CASSGHRDRGNLGYGYTF
TGTGCCAGCAGCGGACACCGGGACAGGGGGAATTTAGGCTATGGCTACACCTTC
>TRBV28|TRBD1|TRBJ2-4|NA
CASSRDDRDVRIQYF
TGTGCCAGCAGTCGGGACGACAGGGACGTAAGAATTCAGTACTTC
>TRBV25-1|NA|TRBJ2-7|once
CASSEAGRMAYEQYF
TGTGCCAGCAGTGAAGCAGGAAGGATGGCCTACGAGCAGTACTTC
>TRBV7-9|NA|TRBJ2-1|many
CASSLRGDEQFF
TGTGCCAGCAGCTTACGAGGGGATGAGCAGTTCTTC
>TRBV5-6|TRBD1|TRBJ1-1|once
CASTYRGPEAFF
TGTGCCAGCACCTACAGGGGTCCTGAAGCTTTCTTT
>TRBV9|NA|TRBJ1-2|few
CASSVDRGQGGHGYTF
TGTGCCAGCAGCGTAGATCGGGGCCAAGGGGGGCATGGCTACACCTTC
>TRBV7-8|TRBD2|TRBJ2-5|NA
CASSLEGTSGWETQYF
TGTGCCAGCAGCTTAGAGGGGACTAGCGGGTGGGAGACCCAGTACTTC
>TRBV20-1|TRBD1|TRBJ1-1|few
CSAGETGSFTNTEAFF
TGCAGTGCTGGTGAGACAGGGTCATTCACGAACACTGAAGCTTTCTTT
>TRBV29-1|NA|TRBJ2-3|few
CSVASASTDTQYF
TGCAGCGTGGCGTCGGCTAGCACAGATACGCAGTATTTT
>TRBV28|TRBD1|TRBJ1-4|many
CASSPPGQTNEKLFF
TGTGCCAGCAGTCCGCCGGGACAGACTAATGAAAAACTGTTTTTT
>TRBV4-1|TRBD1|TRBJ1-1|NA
CASSPGTAMNTEAFF
TGCGCCAGCAGCCCGGGGACAGCCATGAACACTGAAGCTTTCTTT
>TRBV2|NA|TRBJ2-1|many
CASGPKGSSYNEQFF
TGTGCCAGCGGGCCTAAGGGGAGCTCCTACAATGAGCAGTTCTTC
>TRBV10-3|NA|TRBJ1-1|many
CAISDRATEAFF
TGTGCCATCAGTGACAGGGCGACGGAAGCTTTCTTT
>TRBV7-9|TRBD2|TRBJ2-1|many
CASSLVGWTSGDNEQFF
TGTGCCAGCAGTCTCGTTGGTTGGACTAGCGGCGACAATGAGCAGTTCTTC
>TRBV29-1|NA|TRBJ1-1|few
CSVERGSDTEAFF
TGCAGCGTTGAAAGGGGTAGCGACACTGAAGCTTTCTTT
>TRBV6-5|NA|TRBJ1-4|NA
CASSYVGGDNEKLFF
TGTGCCAGCAGTTACGTCGGGGGCGATAATGAAAAACTGTTTTTT
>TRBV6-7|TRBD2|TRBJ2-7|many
CASWGPALAGEVWEQYF
TGTGCCAGCTGGGGCCCAGCTCTAGCGGGGGAAGTTTGGGAGCAGTACTTC